The 22 T cell receptor beta chains below come from one sample, sequenced in a study of blood T cell repertoires in COVID-19. Method: immunoSEQ multiplex PCR; TCRdb's copy keeps in-frame clones and lacks some. This table holds some 380,000 clones, about 80% found once. The source material was peripheral blood. These TCRs come from a human donor with acute or convalescent COVID-19. The donor label of this sample is uncertain.

The rearrangement links TRBV2 to TRBJ2-2, with 9 bases lining up with TRBD1. Trimming removed 10 bases from V and 6 bases from J; junction bases left unmatched: 12. The CDR3 is made up of 15 amino acids. Germline lookup yields CDR1 SNHLY and CDR2 FYNNEI. The CDR3 reads CANKRTGAFSGELFF. The CDR3 coding sequence is TGTGCCAACAAACGGACAGGGGCGTTTTCCGGGGAGCTGTTTTTT.

CDR3 DNA: TGTGCCAGCAGTTCTCTTCCGGGACAGGGGACCTACGAGCAGTACTTC. It codes for CASSSLPGQGTYEQYF. The chain links TRBV7-8 to TRBJ2-7; 10 bases are a match to TRBD1. The CDR3 is 16 amino acids. Trimming cost V 6 bases and J 2 bases; bases outside gene matches: 10. CDR1 is SGHVS, CDR2 FQNEAQ, per germline.

V is TRBV19 and J is TRBJ2-2; 7 bases agree with TRBD1. J lost 0 bases, V lost 4 bases, and 5 bases had no gene match. Germline V CDR1 and CDR2: LNHDA, SQIVND (reference sequence). CDR3 size: 16 residues. The CDR3 nucleotides are TGTGCCAGTAGTACCCGCGACAGGGCGAACACCGGGGAGCTGTTTTTT. Translation gives CASSTRDRANTGELFF.

This rearrangement joins TRBV6-5 to TRBJ1-4, with 8 positions matching TRBD1. This CDR3 is built from 14 residues. V lost 6 bases to trimming and J lost 4 bases; unmatched junction nucleotides: 4. From germline, CDR1 is MNHEY and CDR2 SVGAGI. DNA of the CDR3: TGTGCCAGCAGAACAGGGGGAGGTAATGAAAAACTGTTTTTT. Amino acid sequence: CASRTGGGNEKLFF.

The rearrangement joins TRBV3-1 (or the pseudogene TRBV3-2) to TRBJ2-1, with 8 bases fitting TRBD2. V shed 4 bases, J shed 5 bases, and the junction held 4 bases outside the gene matches. This CDR3 has 14 residues. CDR1 and CDR2 from the germline V gene are LGHDT and YNNKEL (reference sequence). CDR3 loop: CASSLSGTDNEQFF. Here the CDR3 DNA reads TGTGCCAGCAGCCTTAGCGGGACCGACAATGAGCAGTTCTTC.

The rearrangement joins TRBV30 to TRBJ1-1, with TRBD1 matching 7 bases. Germline V gene lookup returns CDR1 GTSNPN and CDR2 SVGIG (reference sequence). The CDR3 spans 16 residues. The V gene end was trimmed by 4 bases and the J gene end by 3 bases; junction bases not matched to a gene: 14. The CDR3 region has the DNA TGTGCCTGGAAGGGGGGTCGTGGGACAGTGTACACTGAAGCTTTCTTT. Protein product: CAWKGGRGTVYTEAFF. Filled out from reference TRBV30 and TRBJ1-1, the complete variable domain reads SQTIHQWPATLVQPVGSPLSLECTVEGTSNPNLYWYRQAAGRGLQLLFYSVGIGQISSEVPQNLSASRPQDRQFILSSKKLLLSDSGFYLCAWKGGRGTVYTEAFFGQGTRLTVV.

This clone was seen a few times. The J gene is TRBJ1-5, the V gene TRBV28; 8 positions agree with TRBD1. V lost 5 bases, J lost 2 bases, and 5 bases stayed unmatched. Looked up from germline, CDR1 is MDHEN and CDR2 is SYDVKM. CDR3 length equals 15 residues. CDR3 in DNA: TGTGCCAGCAGTCTACCGGGACAGGGCAATCAGCCCCAGCATTTT. Protein sequence: CASSLPGQGNQPQHF.

V gene TRBV7-9 combines with J gene TRBJ2-2; 13 positions agree with TRBD2. Trimming removed 6 bases from V and 7 bases from J; junction bases left unmatched: 5. This CDR3 has 15 amino acids. The germline V gene has CDR1 SEHNR and CDR2 FQNEAQ (reference sequence). CDR3 in DNA: TGTGCCAGCAGGGGGACTAGCGGGAAGGTCGGGGAGCTGTTTTTT. It specifies CASRGTSGKVGELFF.

V gene TRBV11-2 combines with J gene TRBJ2-5; the D gene is possibly TRBD1 (6 bases). The CDR3 has 14 amino acids. Trimming cost V 1 base and J 4 bases, with 10 bases left between them. Germline assignment: CDR1 SGHAT and CDR2 FQNNGV. In nucleotides, the CDR3 is TGTGCCAGCAGCTTAGTGGTAGGGGGAGAGACCCAGTACTTC. Its translation: CASSLVVGGETQYF.

This clone was detected only a few times. This sequence joins TRBV4-1 and TRBJ2-1, with 7 bases aligning to TRBD1. J was trimmed by 3 bases and V by 1 base; bases with no gene match: 9. This CDR3 comprises 17 residues. Germline V gene sequence: CDR1 MGHRA, CDR2 YSYEKL. This CDR3 reads CASSQGARDSFYNEQFF. The CDR3 coding sequence is TGCGCCAGCAGCCAAGGGGCCCGGGACAGTTTCTACAATGAGCAGTTCTTC.

The chain combines TRBV6-6 with TRBJ2-3; D is possibly TRBD2 (5 bases). V was pared by 10 bases and J by 5 bases, with 16 bases between. The germline CDR1 and CDR2 sequences are MNHNY and SVGAGI (reference sequence). CDR3 length equals 13 residues. DNA of the CDR3: TGTGCCACGGCGGCGCCGGGGAGAGATACGCAGTATTTT. Translating gives CATAAPGRDTQYF.

The chain couples TRBV2 to TRBJ2-1, with TRBD1 matching 8 bases. The length of the CDR3 is 15 residues. J gave up 7 bases and V 6 bases, and 11 bases lay outside the gene matches. The V gene's germline CDR1 is SNHLY and CDR2 FYNNEI. DNA for the CDR3: TGTGCCAGCAGATTGACGGACAGGGCGGGGAATGAGCAGTTCTTC. It encodes CASRLTDRAGNEQFF.

The chain combines TRBV30 with TRBJ1-2; 10 bases are a match to TRBD1. Germline CDR1 is GTSNPN and CDR2 is SVGIG (reference sequence). CDR3 length equals 13 residues. With 3 bases clipped from V and 5 bases from J, the junction kept 3 bases outside the gene matches. The CDR3 sequence is CAWRTGGRYGYTF. The CDR3 region has the DNA TGTGCCTGGAGGACAGGGGGCAGATATGGCTACACCTTC.

The gene calls are TRBV5-8 and TRBJ2-1, with a tentative D call TRBD2 (6 bases). The germline V gene encodes CDR1 SGHTS and CDR2 YDEGEE. V lost 4 bases and J lost 10, with 15 bases in between. The CDR3 runs 13 residues. The CDR3 DNA sequence: TGTGCCAGCAGCCACTGGCGGGGTGTGGAGCAGTTCTTC. It specifies CASSHWRGVEQFF.

This clone was seen more than once but under ten times. Other DNA variants within this sample encode the same CDR3. The V gene is TRBV28, the J gene TRBJ1-5; D remains ambiguous. The CDR3 is 11 amino acids. Germline lookup yields CDR1 MDHEN and CDR2 SYDVKM. V lost 5 bases and J lost 4, with 3 bases in between. The CDR3 loop is CASSRNQPQHF. CDR3 nucleotide sequence: TGTGCCAGCAGTCGTAATCAGCCCCAGCATTTT.

This clone was observed once. The chain joins TRBV2 to TRBJ1-3; possibly TRBD1 for D (6 bases). The CDR3 covers 13 residues. Germline CDR1 and CDR2: SNHLY and FYNNEI. Trimming left V 0 bases short and J 11 bases short, with 11 bases between. DNA for the CDR3: TGTGCCAGCAGTGAAGCACAGGGTTTTCCCATATATTTT. Translation: CASSEAQGFPIYF.

This clone occurred a few times. V gene TRBV6-1 combines with J gene TRBJ1-2; 7 bases are a match to TRBD1. The V segment lost 3 bases and the J segment 4 bases; nucleotides outside the gene matches: 8. This CDR3 is built from 15 residues. CDR1 is MNHNS and CDR2 is SASEGT in the germline V gene. The chain's CDR3 is CASSDKQGSGYGYTF. The DNA of the CDR3 is TGTGCCAGCAGTGACAAACAGGGGAGCGGCTATGGCTACACCTTC.

The V and J genes are TRBV11-1 and TRBJ2-7, with 9 bases identical to TRBD1. Germline CDR1 is SGHAT and CDR2 is FQDESV (reference sequence). V shed 4 bases and J 5 bases; nucleotides not matched to a gene: 9. The CDR3 is 15 amino acids. This CDR3 is CASSYRDRVSHEQYF. The CDR3 nucleotides are TGTGCCAGCAGCTACCGGGACAGGGTGTCCCACGAGCAGTACTTC.

The chain combines TRBV5-1 with TRBJ1-2; D remains unclear. This CDR3 spans 14 amino acids. V shed 3 bases and J shed 4 bases, with 13 bases lying between them. CDR1 is SGHRS and CDR2 is YFSETQ in the germline V gene. DNA for the CDR3: TGCGCCAGCAGCTCGAATAGACTGACCTATGGCTACACCTTC. It yields the protein CASSSNRLTYGYTF.

This clone occurred many times. The genes are TRBV7-9 and TRBJ2-3, with no clear D. Germline-derived CDR1 and CDR2 are SEHNR and FQNEAQ (reference sequence). The CDR3 covers 12 residues. The V end was cut by 3 bases, the J end by 4 bases, with 5 bases between. CDR3 sequence: CASSFSADTQYF. CDR3 bases: TGTGCCAGCAGCTTCTCAGCAGATACGCAGTATTTT.

This clone was seen more than once but under ten times. The V gene is TRBV5-1, the J gene TRBJ1-1; a possible D gene is TRBD1 (6 bases). CDR1 is SGHRS and CDR2 is YFSETQ in the germline V gene. Deletions cut 4 bases from V and 4 bases from J, with 14 bases between. The CDR3 has 14 residues. CDR3 DNA: TGCGCCAGCAGCCTATCAACAGGGAGCACTGAAGCTTTCTTT. Translating gives CASSLSTGSTEAFF.

The rearrangement joins TRBV18 to TRBJ2-5; possibly TRBD2 for D (6 bases). Trimming pared 4 bases from V and 5 bases from J, leaving 14 bases between. Per the germline V gene, CDR1 is KGHSH and CDR2 is LQKENI. The CDR3 is 14 residues long. The CDR3 nucleotides are TGTGCCAGCTCACTTGGGACTTCATGGGAGACCCAGTACTTC. Amino acids: CASSLGTSWETQYF.